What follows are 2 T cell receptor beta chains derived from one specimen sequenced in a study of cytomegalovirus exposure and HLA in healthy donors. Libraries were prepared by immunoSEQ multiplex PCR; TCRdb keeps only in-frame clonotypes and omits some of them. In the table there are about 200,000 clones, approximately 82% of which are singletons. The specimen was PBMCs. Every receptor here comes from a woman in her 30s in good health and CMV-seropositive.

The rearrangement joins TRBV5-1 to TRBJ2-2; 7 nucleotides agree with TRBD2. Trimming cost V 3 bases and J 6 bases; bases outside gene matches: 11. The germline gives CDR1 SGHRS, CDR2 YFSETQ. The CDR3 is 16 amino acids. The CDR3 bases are TGCGCCAGCAGCTCTACAGCTAGCGGATGGGCCGGGGAGCTGTTTTTT. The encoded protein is CASSSTASGWAGELFF.

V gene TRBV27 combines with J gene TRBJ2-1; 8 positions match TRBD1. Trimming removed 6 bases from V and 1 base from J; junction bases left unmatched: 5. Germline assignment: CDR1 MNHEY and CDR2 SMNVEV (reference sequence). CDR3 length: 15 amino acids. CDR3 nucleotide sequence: TGTGCCAGCAGGGGGGACAGGCTATCCTACAATGAGCAGTTCTTC. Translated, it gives CASRGDRLSYNEQFF.